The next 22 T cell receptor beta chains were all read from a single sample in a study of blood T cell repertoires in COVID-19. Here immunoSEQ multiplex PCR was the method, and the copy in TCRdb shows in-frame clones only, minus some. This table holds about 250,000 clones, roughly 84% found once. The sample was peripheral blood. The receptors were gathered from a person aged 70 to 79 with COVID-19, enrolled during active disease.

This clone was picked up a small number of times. The DNA for the CDR3 is TGTGCCAGCAGTTCCCGGACAGGGATTTGGGAACTGTTTTTT. It yields the protein CASSSRTGIWELFF. This chain connects TRBV28 to TRBJ1-4; 8 bases are a match to TRBD1. Germline CDR1 MDHEN, CDR2 SYDVKM. The CDR3 loop spans 14 amino acids. J gave up 12 bases and V 4 bases, and 10 bases lay outside the gene matches.

The CDR3 reads CASSLTGSSYEQYF. CDR3 sequence (DNA): TGTGCCAGCAGCTTGACAGGTAGCTCCTACGAGCAGTACTTC. This chain uses TRBV7-2 with TRBJ2-7; tentative D call: TRBD1 (6 bases). Between the trimmed V and J ends, which lost 3 bases and 0 bases, there was a span of 9 bases. CDR1 and CDR2 from the germline V gene are SGHTA and FQGNSA. The CDR3 contains 14 residues.

The chain's CDR3 is CASSRSRTAASPLHF. For the CDR3, the DNA is TGTGCCAGCAGTCGCAGCCGGACTGCAGCTTCACCCCTCCACTTT. This sequence joins TRBV6-2 or TRBV6-3 and TRBJ1-6; D is uncertain. The V end was cut by 5 bases, the J end by 9 bases, with 17 bases between. This CDR3 spans 15 amino acids. In germline, CDR1 is MNHEY, CDR2 SVGEGT.

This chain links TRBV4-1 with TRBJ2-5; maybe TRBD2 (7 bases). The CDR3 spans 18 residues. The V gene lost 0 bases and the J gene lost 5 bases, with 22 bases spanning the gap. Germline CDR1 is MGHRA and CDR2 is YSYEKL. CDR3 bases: TGCGCCAGCAGCCAAGAGAGTATGAGGGGGGGGCCGCGGGAGACCCAGTACTTC. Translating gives CASSQESMRGGPRETQYF.

The CDR3 DNA follows: TGTGCCAGCAGTTTCGAGGGCGGACCCCAGCATTTT. Amino acids: CASSFEGGPQHF. V usage is TRBV12-3 or TRBV12-4 and J usage is TRBJ1-5; D is undetermined. With 3 bases removed from V and 10 bases from J, the gap between germline ends came to 10 bases. The CDR3 spans 12 residues.

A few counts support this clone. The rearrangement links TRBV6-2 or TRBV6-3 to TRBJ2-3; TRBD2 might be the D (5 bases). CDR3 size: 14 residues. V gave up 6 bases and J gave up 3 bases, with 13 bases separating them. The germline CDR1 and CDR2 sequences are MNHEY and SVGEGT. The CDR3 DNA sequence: TGTGCCAGCAGCTGGGTCGGGATTACAGATACGCAGTATTTT. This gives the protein CASSWVGITDTQYF.

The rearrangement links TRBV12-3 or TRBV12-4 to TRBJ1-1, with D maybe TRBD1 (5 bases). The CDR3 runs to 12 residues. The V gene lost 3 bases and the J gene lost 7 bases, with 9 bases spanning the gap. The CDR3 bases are TGTGCCAGCAGTTTGTCCGGGGGTGAAGCTTTCTTT. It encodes CASSLSGGEAFF.

The CDR3 is CASSQGGEEQFF. CDR3 bases: TGTGCCAGCAGCCAAGGGGGCGAGGAGCAGTTCTTC. The chain couples TRBV3-1 (or the pseudogene TRBV3-2) to TRBJ2-1; perhaps TRBD1 as D (5 bases). This CDR3 has 12 residues. The germline V gene encodes CDR1 LGHDT and CDR2 YNNKEL (reference sequence). Between the trimmed V and J ends, which lost 1 base and 10 bases, there was a span of 8 bases.

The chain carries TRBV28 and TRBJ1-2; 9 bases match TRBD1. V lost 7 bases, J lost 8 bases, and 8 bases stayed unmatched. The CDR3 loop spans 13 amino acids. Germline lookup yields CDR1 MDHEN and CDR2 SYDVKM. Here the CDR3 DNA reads TGTGCCAGCACCCGGGACAGGGTTTCCGGCTACACCTTC. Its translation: CASTRDRVSGYTF.

CDR3 in DNA: TGTGCCAGCAGTTACGCGACAGGGCGCTGCGAGCAGTACTTC. It translates to CASSYATGRCEQYF. The genes are TRBV6-9 and TRBJ2-7, with 7 positions matching TRBD1. CDR1 is MNHGY, CDR2 SVAAGI, per germline. The V and J ends lost 3 bases and 6 bases, in that order; junction bases with no gene match: 8. The CDR3 spans 14 residues.

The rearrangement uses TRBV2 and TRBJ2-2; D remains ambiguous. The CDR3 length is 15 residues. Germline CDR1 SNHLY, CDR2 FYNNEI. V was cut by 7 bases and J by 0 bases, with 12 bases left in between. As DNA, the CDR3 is TGTGCCAGCATTGAGTCGCCAGCGAACACCGGGGAGCTGTTTTTT. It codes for CASIESPANTGELFF.

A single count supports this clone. The CDR3 DNA follows: TGTGCCAGCAGACACAGTGGGACTGAAGCTTTCTTT. This sequence encodes CASRHSGTEAFF. The chain recombines TRBV7-2 with TRBJ1-1; no definite D call. Trimming removed 6 bases from V and 5 bases from J, with 10 bases in between. The CDR3 is made up of 12 amino acids. Germline V lookup: CDR1 SGHTA, CDR2 FQGNSA.

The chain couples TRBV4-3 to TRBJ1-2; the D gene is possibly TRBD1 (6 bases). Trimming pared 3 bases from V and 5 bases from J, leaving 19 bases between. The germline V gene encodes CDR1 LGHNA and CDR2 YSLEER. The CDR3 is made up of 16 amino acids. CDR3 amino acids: CASSQGADANVYGYTF. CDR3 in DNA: TGCGCCAGCAGCCAGGGGGCAGATGCTAACGTATATGGCTACACCTTC.

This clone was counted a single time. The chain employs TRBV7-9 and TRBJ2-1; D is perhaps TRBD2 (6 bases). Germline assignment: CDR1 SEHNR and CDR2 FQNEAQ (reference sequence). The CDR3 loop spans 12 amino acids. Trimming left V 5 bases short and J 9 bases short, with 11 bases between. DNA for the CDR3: TGTGCCAGCAGCCTTCGGGAGTTTGAGCAGTTCTTC. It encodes CASSLREFEQFF.

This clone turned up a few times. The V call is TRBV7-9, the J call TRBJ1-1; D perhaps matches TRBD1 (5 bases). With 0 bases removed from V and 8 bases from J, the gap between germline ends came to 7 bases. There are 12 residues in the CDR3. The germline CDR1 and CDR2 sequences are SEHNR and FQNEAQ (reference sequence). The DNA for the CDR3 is TGTGCCAGCAGCTTAGCAGGGGTGGAAGCTTTCTTT. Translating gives CASSLAGVEAFF.

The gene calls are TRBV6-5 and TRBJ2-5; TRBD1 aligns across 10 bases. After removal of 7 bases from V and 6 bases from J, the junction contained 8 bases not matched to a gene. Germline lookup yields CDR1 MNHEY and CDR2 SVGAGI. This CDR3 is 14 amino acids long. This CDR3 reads CASTQTGGKQTQYF. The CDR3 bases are TGTGCCAGCACCCAGACAGGGGGCAAACAGACCCAGTACTTC.

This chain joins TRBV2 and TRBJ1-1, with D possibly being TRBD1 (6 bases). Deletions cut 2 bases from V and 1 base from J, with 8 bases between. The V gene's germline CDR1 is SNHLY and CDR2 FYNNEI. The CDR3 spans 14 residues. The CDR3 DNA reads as TGTGCCAGCAGTGAATGGGGACAGAACACTGAAGCTTTCTTT. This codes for CASSEWGQNTEAFF.

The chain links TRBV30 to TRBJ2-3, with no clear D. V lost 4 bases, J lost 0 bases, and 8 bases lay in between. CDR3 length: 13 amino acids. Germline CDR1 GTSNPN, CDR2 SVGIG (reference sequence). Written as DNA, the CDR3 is TGTGCCTGGACTAGAGGAAGCACAGATACGCAGTATTTT. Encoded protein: CAWTRGSTDTQYF.

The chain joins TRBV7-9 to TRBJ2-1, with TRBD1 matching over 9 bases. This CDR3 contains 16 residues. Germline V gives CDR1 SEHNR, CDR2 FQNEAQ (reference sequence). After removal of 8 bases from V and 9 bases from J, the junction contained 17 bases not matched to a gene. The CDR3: CASSYETGQGFGEQFF. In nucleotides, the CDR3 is TGTGCCAGCTCCTATGAAACGGGACAGGGTTTCGGTGAGCAGTTCTTC. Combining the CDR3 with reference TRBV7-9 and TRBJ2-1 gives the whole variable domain DTGVSQNPRHKITKRGQNVTFRCDPISEHNRLYWYRQTLGQGPEFLTYFQNEAQLEKSRLLSDRFSAERPKGSFSTLEIQRTEQGDSAMYLCASSYETGQGFGEQFFGPGTRLTVL.

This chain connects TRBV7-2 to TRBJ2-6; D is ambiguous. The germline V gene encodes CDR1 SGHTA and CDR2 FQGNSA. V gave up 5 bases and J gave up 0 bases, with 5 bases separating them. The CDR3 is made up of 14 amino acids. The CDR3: CASSGPSGANVLTF. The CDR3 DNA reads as TGTGCCAGCAGCGGGCCCTCTGGGGCCAACGTCCTGACTTTC.

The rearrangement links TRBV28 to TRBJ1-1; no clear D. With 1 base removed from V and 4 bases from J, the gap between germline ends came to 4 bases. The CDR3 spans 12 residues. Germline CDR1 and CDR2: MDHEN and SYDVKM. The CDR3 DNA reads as TGTGCCAGCAGTTTATTCTCCACTGAAGCTTTCTTT. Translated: CASSLFSTEAFF.

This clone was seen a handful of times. CDR3 coding DNA: TGTGCCAGCAGCCAGACAGGGGTGGACACCGGGGAGCTGTTTTTT. As protein: CASSQTGVDTGELFF. The V gene is TRBV7-6, the J gene TRBJ2-2; 8 bases map to TRBD1. CDR1 SGHVS and CDR2 FNYEAQ come from the germline V gene. The CDR3 contains 15 residues. The V and J ends lost 5 bases and 3 bases, in that order; junction bases with no gene match: 5.